These 20 T cell receptor beta chains share one sample of origin, sequenced in a study of T-cell memory formation after mild COVID-19 (dated by TCRdb to about 2021). Library construction relied on 5' RACE. TCRdb shows the sequencer as Illumina NovaSeq 6000. TCRdb applied fastp at Q25 and MiXCR to the public reads, then kept only in-frame beta chains. Rows with a matching CDR3 protein are joined into one entry that keeps the most common DNA and genes. For this sample there are about half a million distinct CDR3 sequences; about 20% appear just once. Roughly 12% of the sample is in the top ten clones. The material sequenced was PBMCs or a T cell subset sorted from them (not recorded which). Source of these receptors: an adult woman who had mild COVID-19 (a few samples of this study predate the infection). The sample titles of this study are shuffled in the database, so cell type and time point are left out; the donor was told from shared clones.

The CDR3 DNA sequence: TGCAGCGCCCTAAGGACAGGGGGCCCTAACCACAATGAGCAGTTCTTC. Translated: CSALRTGGPNHNEQFF. The genes are TRBV29-1 and TRBJ2-1, with 11 nucleotides matching TRBD1. Germline values: CDR1 SQVTM, CDR2 ANQGSEA. The CDR3 has 16 amino acids. V gave up 7 bases and J gave up 5 bases; unmatched junction bases: 13.

The chain is built from TRBV12-3 or TRBV12-4 and TRBJ1-1; perhaps TRBD1 as D (5 bases). Between the trimmed V and J ends, which lost 3 bases and 1 base, there was a span of 12 bases. The CDR3 has 15 amino acids. CDR3 amino acids: CASSLRGVGNTEAFF. The CDR3 bases are TGTGCCAGCAGTTTGAGAGGGGTGGGGAACACTGAAGCTTTCTTT.

This clonotype was picked up many times. The V gene is TRBV7-3, the J gene TRBJ2-1, with 10 bases matching TRBD2. The CDR3 has 15 amino acids. V was pared by 5 bases and J by 6 bases, with 7 bases of the junction left unmatched. Germline V CDR1 and CDR2: SGHTA, FQGTGA. CDR3 sequence reads: CASSPGLAVTNEQFF. The CDR3 DNA is TGTGCCAGCAGCCCCGGACTAGCGGTTACCAATGAGCAGTTCTTC.

V is TRBV6-2 or TRBV6-3 and J is TRBJ1-5; 12 positions match TRBD1. From germline, CDR1 is MNHEY and CDR2 SVGEGT. V shed 6 bases and J 6 bases; nucleotides not matched to a gene: 12. CDR3 length: 17 residues. CDR3 region: CASSQQWGTGGRQPQHF. The CDR3 DNA is TGTGCCAGCAGCCAACAATGGGGGACAGGGGGCCGTCAGCCCCAGCATTTT.

A few counts support this clonotype. J is TRBJ2-5 and V is TRBV5-1; 7 bases match TRBD1. With V trimmed by 2 bases and J by 0 bases, 10 bases remained unmatched. CDR3 length equals 17 residues. In germline, CDR1 is SGHRS, CDR2 YFSETQ. CDR3 sequence: CASSFGQDSPYQETQYF. CDR3 DNA sequence: TGCGCCAGCAGCTTCGGACAGGACTCCCCATACCAAGAGACCCAGTACTTC.

J is TRBJ1-5 and V is TRBV3-1; D is ambiguous. V shed 4 bases and J shed 1 base, with 8 bases lying between them. This CDR3 region has 14 residues. Germline V lookup: CDR1 LGHDT, CDR2 YNNKEL (reference sequence). Written as DNA, the CDR3 is TGTGCCAGCAGCCCCGCGGGGAGCAATCAGCCCCAGCATTTT. It translates to CASSPAGSNQPQHF.

The chain couples TRBV9 to TRBJ2-5; a weak D match, TRBD2 (5 bases). Deletions cut 7 bases from V and 5 bases from J, with 18 bases between. Germline-derived CDR1 and CDR2 are SGDLS and YYNGEE. The CDR3 sequence is 14 residues long. The CDR3 nucleotides are TGTGCCAGCGGACCGGGAACGAAGGACGAGACCCAGTACTTC. Protein sequence: CASGPGTKDETQYF.

This chain uses TRBV7-7 with TRBJ2-3, with D uncertain. The CDR3 runs to 14 residues. Germline V gives CDR1 SSHAT, CDR2 FNYEAQ (reference sequence). Between the trimmed V and J ends, which lost 2 bases and 2 bases, there was a span of 8 bases. The CDR3 region has the DNA TGTGCCAGCAGCTTAAGTACAGCCACAGATACGCAGTATTTT. This codes for CASSLSTATDTQYF.

This chain links TRBV4-1 with TRBJ1-3; D not resolved. The CDR3 has 14 residues. CDR1 is MGHRA, CDR2 YSYEKL, per germline. V lost 0 bases and J lost 5, with 8 bases in between. The DNA for the CDR3 is TGCGCCAGCAGCCAAGATAATGGTAGAAACACCATATATTTT. Amino acids: CASSQDNGRNTIYF.

This clonotype came up many times. The chain employs TRBV12-3 or TRBV12-4 and TRBJ2-2, with a tentative D call TRBD1 (5 bases). V lost 4 bases, J lost 6 bases, and 27 bases lay in between. CDR3 length: 19 residues. The CDR3 loop is CASSSVLRVLNPPAGELFF. CDR3 bases: TGTGCCAGCAGTTCCGTGCTCAGGGTTCTTAATCCACCGGCCGGGGAGCTGTTTTTT.

The rearrangement uses TRBV9 and TRBJ1-4, with a weak D call TRBD1 (5 bases). Trimming removed 0 bases from V and 7 bases from J, with 16 bases in between. This CDR3 is 16 amino acids long. The V gene's germline CDR1 is SGDLS and CDR2 YYNGEE. CDR3 DNA sequence: TGTGCCAGCAGCGTAGATTATGGGGGGTTCGGTGAAAAACTGTTTTTT. It yields the protein CASSVDYGGFGEKLFF.

The chain recombines TRBV5-1 with TRBJ1-1; 7 positions match TRBD1. This CDR3 has 15 residues. Germline assignment: CDR1 SGHRS and CDR2 YFSETQ. V gave up 0 bases and J gave up 5 bases; unmatched junction bases: 7. The CDR3 sequence is CASSLGAGGSTEAFF. CDR3 in DNA: TGCGCCAGCAGCTTGGGCGCAGGGGGTTCAACTGAAGCTTTCTTT.

This chain joins TRBV12-3 or TRBV12-4 and TRBJ1-2; D remains unclear. Trimming took 6 bases from V and 5 from J, leaving 10 bases between them. The CDR3 is 12 residues long. The CDR3 loop is CASSPMEYGYTF. The DNA for the CDR3 is TGTGCCAGCAGCCCGATGGAGTATGGCTACACCTTC.

V usage is TRBV4-3 and J usage is TRBJ1-5; D gene ambiguous. This CDR3 region has 14 residues. Per the germline V gene, CDR1 is LGHNA and CDR2 is YSLEER. V shed 0 bases and J shed 5 bases, with 8 bases lying between them. The chain's CDR3 is CASSQERHDQPQHF. The CDR3 bases are TGCGCCAGCAGCCAAGAACGGCACGATCAGCCCCAGCATTTT.

This clonotype was detected a few times. The chain uses TRBV9 and TRBJ2-1; TRBD2 matches 7 bases. Trimming cost V 4 bases and J 4 bases; bases outside gene matches: 5. The germline gives CDR1 SGDLS, CDR2 YYNGEE. This CDR3 comprises 14 residues. DNA of the CDR3: TGTGCCAGCAGCTCCCGGGGGGATTACAATGAGCAGTTCTTC. This gives the protein CASSSRGDYNEQFF.

This clonotype was picked up a small number of times. The rearrangement joins TRBV4-3 to TRBJ2-3, with D unresolved. The CDR3 consists of 13 residues. The V gene lost 0 bases and the J gene lost 8 bases, with 9 bases spanning the gap. Germline V gene sequence: CDR1 LGHNA, CDR2 YSLEER. Here the CDR3 reads CASSQDLRFTQYF. CDR3 sequence (DNA): TGCGCCAGCAGCCAAGATCTCCGGTTTACGCAGTATTTT.

This clonotype was recorded a few times. V is TRBV5-6 and J is TRBJ2-1; D is undetermined. CDR1 is SGHDT and CDR2 is YYEEEE in the germline V gene. The CDR3 runs to 13 residues. Trimming shortened V by 3 bases and J by 10 bases, and 14 bases separated the two germline ends. The CDR3 sequence: CASSWIVVGEQFF. The CDR3 nucleotides are TGTGCCAGCAGCTGGATAGTGGTAGGGGAGCAGTTCTTC. The complete variable domain, with remaining parts taken from reference TRBV5-6 and TRBJ2-1, reads DAGVTQSPTHLIKTRGQQVTLRCSPKSGHDTVSWYQQALGQGPQFIFQYYEEEERQRGNFPDRFSGHQFPNYSSELNVNALLLGDSALYLCASSWIVVGEQFFGPGTRLTVL.

This clonotype was counted a few times. The rearrangement uses TRBV29-1 and TRBJ1-2, with D possibly TRBD1 on 5 matching bases. The length of the CDR3 is 13 residues. CDR1 SQVTM and CDR2 ANQGSEA come from the germline V gene. With 4 bases removed from V and 2 bases from J, the gap between germline ends came to 11 bases. CDR3 amino acids: CSVGQWNNYGYTF. CDR3 nucleotides: TGCAGCGTTGGACAGTGGAACAACTATGGCTACACCTTC.

This clonotype was observed a few times. Here the CDR3 DNA reads TGTGCCAGCAGCCCGAGCTCTAGCGGGAGTTCCCTCGAGCAGTACTTC. Amino acid sequence: CASSPSSSGSSLEQYF. This chain links TRBV9 with TRBJ2-7; 10 positions agree with TRBD2. The CDR3 has 16 residues. The V gene end was trimmed by 4 bases and the J gene end by 6 bases; junction bases not matched to a gene: 13. Looked up from germline, CDR1 is SGDLS and CDR2 is YYNGEE.

The genes are TRBV20-1 and TRBJ1-1; TRBD1 aligns across 8 bases. The CDR3 is made up of 15 amino acids. V gave up 5 bases and J gave up 0 bases; unmatched junction bases: 8. Germline V gene lookup returns CDR1 DFQATT and CDR2 SNEGSKA (reference sequence). The CDR3 DNA is TGCAGTGCTTCCCCAGGGGGCAGCGTGAACACTGAAGCTTTCTTT. Translating gives CSASPGGSVNTEAFF.